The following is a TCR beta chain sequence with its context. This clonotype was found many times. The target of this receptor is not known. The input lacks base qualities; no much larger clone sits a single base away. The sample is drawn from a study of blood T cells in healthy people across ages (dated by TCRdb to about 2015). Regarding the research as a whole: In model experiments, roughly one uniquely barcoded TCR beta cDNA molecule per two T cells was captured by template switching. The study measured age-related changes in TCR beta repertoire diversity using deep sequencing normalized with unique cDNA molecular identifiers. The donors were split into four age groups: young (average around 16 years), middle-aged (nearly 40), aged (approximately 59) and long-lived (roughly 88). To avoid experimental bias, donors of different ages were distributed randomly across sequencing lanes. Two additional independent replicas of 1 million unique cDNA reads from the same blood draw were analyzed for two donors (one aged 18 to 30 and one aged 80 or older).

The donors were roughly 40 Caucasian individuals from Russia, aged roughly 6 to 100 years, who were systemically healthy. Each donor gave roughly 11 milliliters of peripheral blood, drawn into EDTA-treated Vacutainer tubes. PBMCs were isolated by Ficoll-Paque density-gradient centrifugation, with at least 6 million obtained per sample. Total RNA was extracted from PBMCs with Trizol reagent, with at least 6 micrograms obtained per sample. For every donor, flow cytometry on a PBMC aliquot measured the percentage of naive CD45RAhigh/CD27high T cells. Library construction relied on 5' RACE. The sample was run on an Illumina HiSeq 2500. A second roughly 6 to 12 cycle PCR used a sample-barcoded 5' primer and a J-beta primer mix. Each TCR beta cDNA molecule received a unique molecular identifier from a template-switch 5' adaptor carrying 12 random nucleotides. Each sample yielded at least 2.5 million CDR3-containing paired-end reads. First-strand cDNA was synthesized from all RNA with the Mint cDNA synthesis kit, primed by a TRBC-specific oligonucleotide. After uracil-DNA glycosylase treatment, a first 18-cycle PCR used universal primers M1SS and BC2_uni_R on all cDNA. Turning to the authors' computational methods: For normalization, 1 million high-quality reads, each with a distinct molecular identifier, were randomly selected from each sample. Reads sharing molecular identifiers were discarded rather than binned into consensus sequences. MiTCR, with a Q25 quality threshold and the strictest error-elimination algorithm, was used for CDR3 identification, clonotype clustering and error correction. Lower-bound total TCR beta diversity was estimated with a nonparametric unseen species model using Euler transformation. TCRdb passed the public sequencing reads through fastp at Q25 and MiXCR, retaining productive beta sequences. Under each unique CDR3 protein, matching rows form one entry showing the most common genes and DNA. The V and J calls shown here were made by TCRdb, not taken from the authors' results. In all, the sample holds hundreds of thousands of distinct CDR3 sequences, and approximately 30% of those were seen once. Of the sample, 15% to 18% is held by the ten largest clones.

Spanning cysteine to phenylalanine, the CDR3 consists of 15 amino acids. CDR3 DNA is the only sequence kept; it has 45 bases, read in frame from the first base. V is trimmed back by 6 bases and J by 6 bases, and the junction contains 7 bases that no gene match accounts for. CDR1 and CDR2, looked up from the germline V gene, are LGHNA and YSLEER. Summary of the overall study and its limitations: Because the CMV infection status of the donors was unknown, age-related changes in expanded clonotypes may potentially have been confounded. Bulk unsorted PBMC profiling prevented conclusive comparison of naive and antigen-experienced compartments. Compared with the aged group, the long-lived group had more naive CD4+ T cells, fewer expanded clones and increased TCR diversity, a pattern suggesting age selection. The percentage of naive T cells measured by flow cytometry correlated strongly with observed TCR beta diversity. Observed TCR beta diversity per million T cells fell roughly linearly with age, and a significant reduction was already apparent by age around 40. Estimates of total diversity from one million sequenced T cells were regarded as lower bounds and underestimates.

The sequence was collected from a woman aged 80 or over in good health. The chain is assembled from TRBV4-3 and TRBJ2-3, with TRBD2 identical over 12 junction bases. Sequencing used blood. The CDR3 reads CASSRRTSGVDTQYF. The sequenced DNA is TGCGCCAGCAGTCGACGGACTAGCGGGGTCGATACGCAGTATTTT.